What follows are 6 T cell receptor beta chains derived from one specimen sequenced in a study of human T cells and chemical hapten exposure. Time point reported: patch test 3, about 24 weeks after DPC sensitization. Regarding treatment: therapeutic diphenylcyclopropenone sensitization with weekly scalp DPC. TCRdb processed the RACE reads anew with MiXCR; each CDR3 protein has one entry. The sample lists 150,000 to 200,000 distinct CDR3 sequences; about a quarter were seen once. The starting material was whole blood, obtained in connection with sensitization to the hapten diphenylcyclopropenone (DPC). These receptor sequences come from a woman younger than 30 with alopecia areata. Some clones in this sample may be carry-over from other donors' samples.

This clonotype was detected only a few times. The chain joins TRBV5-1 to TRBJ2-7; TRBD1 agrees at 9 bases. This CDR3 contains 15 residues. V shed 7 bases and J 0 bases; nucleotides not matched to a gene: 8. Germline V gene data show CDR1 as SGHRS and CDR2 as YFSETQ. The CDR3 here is CASRFWDRDSYEQYF. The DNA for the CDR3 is TGCGCCAGCCGGTTCTGGGACAGGGACTCCTACGAGCAGTACTTC.

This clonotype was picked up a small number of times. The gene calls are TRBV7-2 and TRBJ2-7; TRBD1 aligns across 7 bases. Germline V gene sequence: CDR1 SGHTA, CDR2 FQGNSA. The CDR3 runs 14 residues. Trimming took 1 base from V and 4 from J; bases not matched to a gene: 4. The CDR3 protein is CASSLVSRGYEQYF. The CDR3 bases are TGTGCCAGCAGCTTAGTTTCCAGGGGGTACGAGCAGTACTTC.

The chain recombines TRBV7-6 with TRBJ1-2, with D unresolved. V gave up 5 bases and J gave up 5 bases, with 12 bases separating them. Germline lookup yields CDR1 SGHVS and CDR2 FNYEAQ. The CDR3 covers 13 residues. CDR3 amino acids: CASSHLALYGYTF. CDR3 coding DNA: TGTGCCAGCAGCCACTTGGCCCTTTATGGCTACACCTTC.

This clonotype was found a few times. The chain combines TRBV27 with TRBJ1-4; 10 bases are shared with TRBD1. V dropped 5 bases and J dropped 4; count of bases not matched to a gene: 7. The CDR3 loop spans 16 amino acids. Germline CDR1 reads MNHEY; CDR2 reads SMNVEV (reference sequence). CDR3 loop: CASSGGTGVNNEKLFF. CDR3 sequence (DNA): TGTGCCAGCAGTGGCGGGACAGGGGTTAATAATGAAAAACTGTTTTTT.

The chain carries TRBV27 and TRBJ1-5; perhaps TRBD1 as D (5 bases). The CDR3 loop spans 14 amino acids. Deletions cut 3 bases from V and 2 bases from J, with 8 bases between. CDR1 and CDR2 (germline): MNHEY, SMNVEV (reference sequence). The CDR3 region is CASSFSGRNQPQHF. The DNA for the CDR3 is TGTGCCAGCAGTTTCTCGGGGCGCAATCAGCCCCAGCATTTT.

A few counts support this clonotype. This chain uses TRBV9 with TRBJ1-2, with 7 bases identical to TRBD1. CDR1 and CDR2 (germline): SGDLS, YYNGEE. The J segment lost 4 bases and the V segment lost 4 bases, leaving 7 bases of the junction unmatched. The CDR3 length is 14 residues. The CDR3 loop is CASSLNDRVYGYTF. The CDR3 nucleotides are TGTGCCAGCAGCCTTAACGACAGGGTCTATGGCTACACCTTC.